The subject of this entry is one T cell receptor beta chain. Its specificity is unknown. Participants, patients aged 18 to 65, had newly diagnosed hyperthyroidism with a duration under 2 months. The diagnoses drew upon clinical symptoms, serum thyroxine and TRAb, thyroid ultrasound and orbital computed tomography. The entry originates in a study of T cells in Graves' hyperthyroidism and ophthalmopathy. Study-wide points: In validation, the model predicted ophthalmopathy. These predictions came a median about 6 months before onset.

Using RNA transcripts as the source, TCR beta CDR3 regions were amplified. TCR CDR3 underwent first-round RT-PCR with the HTBI primer set. Each CDR3 protein gets one entry after TCRdb re-called the multiplex PCR reads with MiXCR. The repertoire includes approximately 520,000 distinct CDR3 sequences, about a fifth of them detected once, and roughly 29% sits in the top ten. The ends were cut back, 0 bases at V and 6 bases at J, with 15 bases in the middle. CDR3 length: 15 amino acids. Germline CDR1 is MNHEY and CDR2 is SVGAGI. This clonotype was obtained from a man aged 18-30 years with Graves' hyperthyroidism. The rearrangement uses TRBV6-5 and TRBJ2-7, with D maybe TRBD1 (6 bases). The sample consisted of blood. CDR3 bases: TGTGCCAGCAGTTACTCCGGGACATCATCCAGCGAGCAGTACTTC. This encodes CASSYSGTSSSEQYF.